These 13 T cell receptor beta chains came from one sample sequenced in a study of response to subunit inactivated influenza vaccine. TCRdb re-derived calls from the RT-PCR reads in MiXCR, one entry per CDR3 protein. The sample includes more than 550,000 distinct CDR3 sequences, 11% seen only once; the top ten take roughly 11%. Another study also made use of these data, one on T cells expressing NK-cell markers. Per that paper: TCR beta cDNA was generated via 5'RACE template switching incorporating UMIs.

Sequenced material: PBMCs from blood, taken on the day of vaccination. Every receptor here comes from a man aged 50-60 years who received an inactivated influenza vaccine.

This clonotype occurred a few times. The rearrangement links TRBV10-3 to TRBJ1-2; perhaps TRBD1 as D (6 bases). This CDR3 is 14 amino acids long. Deletions cut 5 bases from V and 6 bases from J, with 16 bases between. The V gene's germline CDR1 is ENHRY and CDR2 SYGVKD. In DNA, the CDR3 is TGTGCCATCAGTAGGGGGACAAAGGATGATGGCTACACCTTC. Its translation: CAISRGTKDDGYTF.

This chain connects TRBV6-6 to TRBJ2-7; no clear D gene. From germline, CDR1 is MNHNY and CDR2 SVGAGI (reference sequence). V lost 3 bases and J 2 bases, leaving 8 bases between the germline ends. This CDR3 is 13 amino acids long. The CDR3 loop reads CASSYSRTYEQYF. The CDR3 region has the DNA TGTGCCAGCAGTTATTCCAGGACCTACGAGCAGTACTTC.

This clonotype was seen ten or more times. This chain joins TRBV7-2 and TRBJ2-1; either TRBD1 or TRBD2 may supply D (5 bases each). Deletions cut 5 bases from V and 2 bases from J, with 7 bases between. The germline CDR1 and CDR2 sequences are SGHTA and FQGNSA. CDR3 length equals 13 residues. CDR3 sequence: CASSLGPYNEQFF. The CDR3 DNA reads as TGTGCCAGCAGCCTGGGACCCTACAATGAGCAGTTCTTC.

This clonotype has more than one count but fewer than ten. The genes are TRBV12-3 or TRBV12-4 and TRBJ2-1, with 7 bases matching TRBD2. This CDR3 comprises 15 residues. The junction had 11 bases not matched to a gene; V was cut back by 6 bases and J by 6 bases. The CDR3 here is CASSPGSTGGNEQFF. CDR3 nucleotides: TGTGCCAGCAGCCCGGGGTCGACGGGGGGCAATGAGCAGTTCTTC.

This clonotype was found many times. This sequence joins TRBV5-1 and TRBJ2-1; the D is unclear. Germline-derived CDR1 and CDR2 are SGHRS and YFSETQ. The germline V and J ends were trimmed by 4 bases and 0 bases, with 14 bases remaining between them. The CDR3 covers 16 residues. The CDR3 nucleotides read TGCGCCAGCAGCCGTTCCTTGGCCAGCTCCTACAATGAGCAGTTCTTC. Protein: CASSRSLASSYNEQFF.

This clonotype showed up many times. The chain links TRBV28 to TRBJ2-3; D might be TRBD2 (6 bases). CDR3 length: 15 amino acids. Germline assignment: CDR1 MDHEN and CDR2 SYDVKM. Between the trimmed V and J ends, which lost 8 bases and 0 bases, there was a span of 15 bases. The CDR3 nucleotides read TGTGCCAGCTCACCCCTAGCGATTAGCACAGATACGCAGTATTTT. Residues: CASSPLAISTDTQYF.

This clonotype turned up a few times. J is TRBJ2-5 and V is TRBV29-1, with D perhaps assigned TRBD1 or TRBD2 (5 bases each). Germline values: CDR1 SQVTM, CDR2 ANQGSEA. The CDR3 contains 12 residues. Deletions cut 5 bases from V and 3 bases from J, with 10 bases between. DNA of the CDR3: TGCAGCGTTTGCAGGGACGAAGAGACCCAGTACTTC. Residues: CSVCRDEETQYF.

The chain links TRBV30 to TRBJ2-7; weak D call: TRBD2 (5 bases). In germline, CDR1 is GTSNPN, CDR2 SVGIG (reference sequence). The V end was cut by 5 bases, the J end by 9 bases, with 14 bases between. The CDR3 is 11 residues long. Here the CDR3 DNA reads TGTGCCTGGGGCACTAGTTTTGTGCAGTACTTC. Residues: CAWGTSFVQYF. Filled out from reference TRBV30 and TRBJ2-7, the complete variable domain reads SQTIHQWPATLVQPVGSPLSLECTVEGTSNPNLYWYRQAAGRGLQLLFYSVGIGQISSEVPQNLSASRPQDRQFILSSKKLLLSDSGFYLCAWGTSFVQYFGPGTRLTVT.

The chain joins TRBV7-2 to TRBJ2-7; 10 nucleotides agree with TRBD2. Trimming removed 5 bases from V and 7 bases from J; junction bases left unmatched: 14. The CDR3 extends over 16 amino acids. Germline CDR1 and CDR2: SGHTA and FQGNSA. The CDR3 here is CASSPSGLAGGREQYF. CDR3 sequence (DNA): TGTGCCAGCAGCCCGAGTGGATTAGCGGGAGGTAGGGAGCAGTACTTC.

In this sample, this clonotype turned up a few times. The chain couples TRBV6-2 or TRBV6-3 to TRBJ1-5; D call uncertain. The ends were cut back, 0 bases at V and 5 bases at J, with 17 bases in the middle. The CDR3 loop spans 17 amino acids. Germline CDR1 is MNHEY and CDR2 is SVGEGT. CDR3 sequence reads: CASSYSNRAVYDQPQHF. The CDR3 region has the DNA TGTGCCAGCAGTTACTCCAACCGGGCAGTGTACGATCAGCCCCAGCATTTT.

This clonotype has at least ten counts. The CDR3 DNA follows: TGCAGCGTTCTCGGACAGGGAGGCTACGAGCAGTACTTC. Its translation: CSVLGQGGYEQYF. J is TRBJ2-7 and V is TRBV29-1, with 8 bases fitting TRBD1. This CDR3 has 13 amino acids. Germline-derived CDR1 and CDR2 are SQVTM and ANQGSEA. The trim removed 5 bases at V and 3 bases at J, leaving 6 bases unmatched.

The chain combines TRBV20-1 with TRBJ2-6; weak D call: TRBD1 (5 bases). The CDR3 runs to 14 residues. The germline CDR1 and CDR2 sequences are DFQATT and SNEGSKA (reference sequence). Trimming shortened V by 5 bases and J by 4 bases, and 12 bases separated the two germline ends. CDR3 coding DNA: TGCAGTGCTCCGACAGTCTCCGGGGCCAACGTCCTGACTTTC. Amino acids: CSAPTVSGANVLTF.

Only a few counts were recorded for this clonotype. The chain recombines TRBV6-1 with TRBJ1-5; 8 nucleotides agree with TRBD1. Unmatched junction bases numbered 5, after V lost 6 bases and J lost 4 bases. The CDR3 is 14 amino acids. Germline assignment: CDR1 MNHNS and CDR2 SASEGT. CDR3 residues: CASRPQGGNQPQHF. CDR3 nucleotide sequence: TGTGCCAGCAGGCCACAGGGGGGGAATCAGCCCCAGCATTTT.